One TCR beta chain is described in this entry. This sample is part of a study of blood T cell repertoires in COVID-19. Study context: In each case, the material was cDNA or gDNA derived from T cells, B-cell-depleted T cells, or PBMCs.

In the study's own analysis: From reference gene primer amplification, estimates of nucleated cell counts were derived. TCRdb's table, derived via immunoSEQ multiplex PCR, lists solely in-frame clones and lacks some. From that table come the V and J calls and clone size; the DNA was used to work out D and trimming. The table lists about 230,000 clones, 85% to 90% of them singletons, with around a tenth in the top ten. This CDR3 spans 14 amino acids. Trimming took 3 bases from V and 8 from J; bases not matched to a gene: 3. Germline CDR1 reads SGHKS; CDR2 reads YYEKEE (reference sequence). This receptor was taken from a man aged 50 to 59 with COVID-19, enrolled during active disease. Input material: peripheral blood. This chain uses TRBV5-5 with TRBJ1-6, with 9 bases that match TRBD1. CDR3 region: CASSWTGVDSPLHF. The CDR3 nucleotides are TGTGCCAGCAGCTGGACAGGGGTTGATTCACCCCTCCACTTT.